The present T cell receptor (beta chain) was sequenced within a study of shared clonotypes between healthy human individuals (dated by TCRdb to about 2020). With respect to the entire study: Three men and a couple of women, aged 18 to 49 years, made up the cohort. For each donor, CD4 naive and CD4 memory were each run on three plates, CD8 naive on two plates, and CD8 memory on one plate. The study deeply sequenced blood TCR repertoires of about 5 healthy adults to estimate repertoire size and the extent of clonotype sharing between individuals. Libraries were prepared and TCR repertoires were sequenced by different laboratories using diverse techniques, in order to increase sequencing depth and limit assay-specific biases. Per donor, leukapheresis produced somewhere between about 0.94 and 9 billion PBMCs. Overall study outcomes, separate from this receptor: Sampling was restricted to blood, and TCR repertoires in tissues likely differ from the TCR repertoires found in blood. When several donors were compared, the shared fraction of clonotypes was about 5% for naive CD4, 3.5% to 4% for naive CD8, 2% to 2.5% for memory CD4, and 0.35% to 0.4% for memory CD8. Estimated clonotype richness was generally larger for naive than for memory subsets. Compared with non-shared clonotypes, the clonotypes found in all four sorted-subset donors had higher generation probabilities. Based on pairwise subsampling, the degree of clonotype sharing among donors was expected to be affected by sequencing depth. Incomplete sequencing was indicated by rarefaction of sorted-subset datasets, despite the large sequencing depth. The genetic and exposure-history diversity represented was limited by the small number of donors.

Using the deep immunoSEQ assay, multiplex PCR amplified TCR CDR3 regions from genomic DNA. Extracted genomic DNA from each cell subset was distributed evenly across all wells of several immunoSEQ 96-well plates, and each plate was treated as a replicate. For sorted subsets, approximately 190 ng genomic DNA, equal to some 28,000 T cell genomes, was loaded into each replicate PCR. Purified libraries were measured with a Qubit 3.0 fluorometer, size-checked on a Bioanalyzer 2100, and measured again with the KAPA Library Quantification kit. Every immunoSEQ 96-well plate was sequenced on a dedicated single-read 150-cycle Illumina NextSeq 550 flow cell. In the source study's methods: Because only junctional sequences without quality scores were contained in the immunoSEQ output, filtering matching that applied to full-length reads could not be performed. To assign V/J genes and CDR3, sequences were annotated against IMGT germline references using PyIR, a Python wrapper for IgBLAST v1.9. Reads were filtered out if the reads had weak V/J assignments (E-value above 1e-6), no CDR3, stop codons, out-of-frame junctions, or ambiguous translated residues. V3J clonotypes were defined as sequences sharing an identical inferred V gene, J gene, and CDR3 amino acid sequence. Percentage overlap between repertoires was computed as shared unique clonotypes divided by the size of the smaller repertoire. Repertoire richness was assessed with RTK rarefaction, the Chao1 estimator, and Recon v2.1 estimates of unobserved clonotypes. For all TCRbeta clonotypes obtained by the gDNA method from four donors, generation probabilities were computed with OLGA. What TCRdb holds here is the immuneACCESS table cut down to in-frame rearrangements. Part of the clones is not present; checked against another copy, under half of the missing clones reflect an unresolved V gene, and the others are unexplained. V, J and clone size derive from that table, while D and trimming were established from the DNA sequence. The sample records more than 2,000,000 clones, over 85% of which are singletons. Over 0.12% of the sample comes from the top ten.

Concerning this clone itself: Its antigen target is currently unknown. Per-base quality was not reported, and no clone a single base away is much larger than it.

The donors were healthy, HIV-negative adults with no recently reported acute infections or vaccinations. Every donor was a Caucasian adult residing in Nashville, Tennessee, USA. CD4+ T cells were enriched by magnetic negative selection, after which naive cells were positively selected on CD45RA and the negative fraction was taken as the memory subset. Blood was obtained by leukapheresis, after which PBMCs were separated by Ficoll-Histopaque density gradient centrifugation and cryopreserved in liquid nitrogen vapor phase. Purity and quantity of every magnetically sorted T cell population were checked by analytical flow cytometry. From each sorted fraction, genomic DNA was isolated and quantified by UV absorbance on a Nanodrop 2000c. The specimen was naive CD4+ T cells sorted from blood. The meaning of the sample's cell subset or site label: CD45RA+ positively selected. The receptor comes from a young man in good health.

For the CDR3, the sequence is CASNPGGLPLETQYF. The DNA is TGTGCCAGCAATCCAGGGGGCCTTCCCCTGGAGACCCAGTACTTC. The receptor chain draws on TRBV2 and TRBJ2-5, with TRBD1 identical over 8 junction bases. V is trimmed back by 7 bases and J by 5 bases, and the junction contains 12 bases that no gene match accounts for. Sequences SNHLY (CDR1) and FYNNEI (CDR2) are obtained from the germline V gene. Its CDR3 holds 15 amino acids, cysteine through phenylalanine. Of the read, only the CDR3 DNA is kept; its 45 bases are in frame from base 1. With the rest looked up from the reference TRBV2 and TRBJ2-5 genes rather than sequenced, the full variable domain is EPEVTQTPSHQVTQMGQEVILRCVPISNHLYFYWYRQILGQKVEFLVSFYNNEISEKSEIFDDQFSVERPDGSNFTLKIRSTKLEDSAMYFCASNPGGLPLETQYFGPGTRLLVL.